This is a list of T cell receptor beta chains from one sample in a study of human CD8 memory T cell subsets. TCRdb reanalyzed the 5' RACE reads and collapses them to one entry per CDR3 protein, without DNA. The sample spans about 10,000 distinct CDR3 sequences; the ten largest clones claim 8% to 10%. The specimen was CD8+ stem-like memory T cells (TSCM and TCM) sorted from PBMCs. These TCRs come from a human donor in good health. Each CDR3 is given with its conserved first and last residue. A clone size is listed for some rows: how often the clone was seen (once, few, many), or a class if it is expanded.

>TRBV4-3|TRBJ2-1|.
CASSQDLSGSDEQFF
>TRBV5-6|TRBJ2-7|.
CASSSQAPGIYEQYF
>TRBV9|TRBJ2-7|medium-sized
CASSSNYEQYF
>TRBV7-2|TRBJ2-1|medium-sized
CASSWTSGSYNEQFF
>TRBV30|TRBJ1-1|.
CAWSPTGMLNTEAFF
>TRBV29-1|TRBJ2-1|.
CSVGSGGTMDEQFF
>TRBV13|TRBJ2-7|.
CASSLVAGPSYEQYF
>TRBV4-1|TRBJ2-7|.
CASSQDGTGSSYEQYF
>TRBV12-5|TRBJ2-1|.
CASGLVFDSGGNEQFF
>TRBV7-8|TRBJ2-5|.
CASSSWDEAKETQYF
>TRBV7-9|TRBJ2-3|.
CASSVLAGVLADTQYF
>TRBV5-1|TRBJ2-2|.
CASSLVSANGELFF
>TRBV5-6|TRBJ2-3|.
CASSVGQGASDTQYF
>TRBV11-2|TRBJ2-5|.
CASSWTGLADRETQYF
>TRBV6-6|TRBJ1-2|medium-sized
CASSYSDRDDYGYTF
>TRBV5-4|TRBJ2-7|.
CASSSGTELYEQYF
>TRBV3-1|TRBJ2-1|.
CASSLGPPDEQFF
>TRBV4-1|TRBJ2-3|medium-sized
CASSQAWTSQDTQYF
>TRBV9|TRBJ2-2|.
CASSGQGPGELFF
>TRBV29-1|TRBJ1-5|medium-sized
CSVENRIGAVVSNQPQHF
>TRBV6-4|TRBJ2-3|.
CASSESPLTDTQYF
>TRBV20-1|TRBJ2-1|.
CSASGLAGGLAGFHNEQFF
>TRBV12-3/TRBV12-4|TRBJ1-1|.
CASSFMEQAFF
>TRBV2|TRBJ2-1|.
CASSQGAPEQFF
>TRBV7-9|TRBJ2-5|.
CASSLAVGEETQYF
>TRBV4-1|TRBJ1-1|medium-sized
CASSQAGAVNTEAFF
>TRBV5-1|TRBJ2-2|.
CASSLPGQGNTGELFF
>TRBV10-3|TRBJ1-1|.
CAIRSPQEGSETEAFF
>TRBV11-2|TRBJ2-7|.
CASSWGLAGSYEQYF
>TRBV7-2|TRBJ2-1|medium-sized
CASSLEGHRPSYNEQFF
>TRBV19|TRBJ1-1|.
CASSIAPGWNTEAFF
>TRBV28|TRBJ2-5|.
CASSTPGLAVRQETQYF
>TRBV6-5|TRBJ1-4|.
CASSYSGGLEKKLFF
>TRBV9|TRBJ2-2|.
CASRDRDGWNTGELFF
>TRBV18|TRBJ2-1|.
CASSPGAFKGDEQFF
>TRBV12-3/TRBV12-4|TRBJ2-2|.
CASSTGLLTGELFF
>TRBV11-3|TRBJ2-7|.
CASGLGRGEQYF
>TRBV4-2|TRBJ2-1|.
CASSQSADNSYNEQFF
>TRBV6-2/TRBV6-3|TRBJ2-1|.
CASSSRGVNEQFF
>TRBV7-9|TRBJ1-1|.
CASSFAYEAFF
>TRBV7-9|TRBJ2-1|.
CASSSETSGGNEQFF
>TRBV7-9|TRBJ2-3|.
CASSLVGVSDDTQYF
>TRBV7-8|TRBJ2-7|.
CASSLDYAPYEQYF
>TRBV7-9|TRBJ2-7|medium-sized
CASSPITSYEQYF
>TRBV5-1|TRBJ2-3|.
CASSLLGVMASTDTQYF
>TRBV4-1|TRBJ1-2|.
CASSQGAGTENGYTF
>TRBV10-3|TRBJ2-1|.
CAISVYPNEQFF
>TRBV6-6|TRBJ2-7|.
CASRKTGEYEQYF
>TRBV20-1|TRBJ2-7|.
CSAFDRSSYEQYF
>TRBV6-6|TRBJ2-1|medium-sized
CASKVSGSSYNEQFF
>TRBV7-7|TRBJ1-4|medium-sized
CASSLRRGEKLFF
>TRBV2|TRBJ1-6|.
CASSVTSSYNSPLHF
>TRBV20-1|TRBJ2-5|.
CSASTWTSGSHEETQYF
>TRBV6-5|TRBJ2-1|.
CASSRGPYSTNEQFF
>TRBV28|TRBJ1-1|medium-sized
CASSVIRGGGTEAFF
>TRBV20-1|TRBJ2-7|.
CSAPGTGLFYEQYF
>TRBV20-1|TRBJ2-3|.
CSAGTSRRTDTQYF
>TRBV3-1|TRBJ2-1|.
CASSQEQNYNEQFF
>TRBV9|TRBJ1-1|.
CASSEITTDPQQAFF
>TRBV20-1|TRBJ2-7|.
CSARLAGTHEQYF